What follows are 13 T cell receptor beta chains derived from one specimen sequenced in a study of T cells in Graves' hyperthyroidism and ophthalmopathy. Amplification targeted TCR beta CDR3 regions from RNA transcripts. Initially, a first-round RT-PCR of the TCR CDR3 employed the HTBI primer set. In TCRdb, the multiplex PCR reads were re-called with MiXCR into one record per CDR3 protein. The sample includes almost 600,000 distinct CDR3 sequences, just over 45% of them seen just once. The sequencing sample was made of peripheral blood or thyroid tissue (not recorded which). These receptors came from a woman younger than 35 with Graves' hyperthyroidism.

This chain uses TRBV5-8 with TRBJ2-5, with TRBD2 identical over 8 bases. V shed 1 base, J shed 5 bases, and the junction held 16 bases outside the gene matches. The germline gives CDR1 SGHTS, CDR2 YDEGEE. This CDR3 has 18 amino acids. Here the CDR3 reads CASSLKSDGRASLETQYF. In nucleotides, the CDR3 is TGTGCCAGCAGCTTGAAGTCAGACGGGAGGGCCTCTTTGGAGACCCAGTACTTC.

This clonotype appeared many times. The chain combines TRBV13 with TRBJ2-7, with TRBD2 matching 9 bases. The V gene end was trimmed by 5 bases and the J gene end by 2 bases; junction bases not matched to a gene: 7. The germline CDR1 and CDR2 sequences are PRHDT and FYEKMQ (reference sequence). This CDR3 comprises 15 residues. The CDR3: CASSVLAGQTYEQYF. CDR3 nucleotide sequence: TGTGCCAGCAGCGTACTAGCGGGCCAAACCTACGAGCAGTACTTC.

This clonotype was counted ten times or more. CDR3 sequence reads: CASRGDLTGELFF. CDR3 DNA: TGTGCCAGCAGGGGCGACCTCACCGGGGAGCTGTTTTTT. This chain uses TRBV6-1 with TRBJ2-2; D is undetermined. The CDR3 runs 13 residues. The V and J ends lost 6 bases and 4 bases respectively, with 9 bases between them. The germline CDR1 and CDR2 sequences are MNHNS and SASEGT.

This chain joins TRBV29-1 and TRBJ1-2, with D perhaps TRBD1 (5 bases). This CDR3 spans 13 amino acids. Looked up from germline, CDR1 is SQVTM and CDR2 is ANQGSEA. Trimming took 6 bases from V and 1 from J, leaving 12 bases between them. CDR3 bases: TGCAGCGTGGGGGGGTCTCGTAACTATGGCTACACCTTC. Translated, it gives CSVGGSRNYGYTF.

The sample holds a few counts of this clonotype. V gene TRBV2 combines with J gene TRBJ2-5; 13 bases align to TRBD2. J was trimmed by 4 bases and V by 3 bases; bases with no gene match: 5. This CDR3 region has 16 residues. The germline CDR1 and CDR2 sequences are SNHLY and FYNNEI. The CDR3 bases are TGTGCCAGCAGTGACCGACTAGCGGGAGGTGGAGAGACCCAGTACTTC. Protein sequence: CASSDRLAGGGETQYF.

The J gene is TRBJ2-7, the V gene TRBV25-1; D might be TRBD1 (6 bases). The V end lost 8 bases, the J end lost 1 base, and 21 bases lay between the germline ends. The CDR3 loop spans 16 amino acids. The germline V gene encodes CDR1 MGHDK and CDR2 SYGVNS. The CDR3 protein is CASVEDPGRGSYEQYF. CDR3 in DNA: TGTGCCAGCGTTGAAGATCCGGGCAGGGGTTCCTACGAGCAGTACTTC.

The CDR3 sequence: CASSSYRGMDGYTF. In DNA form, the CDR3 reads TGTGCCAGCAGTTCCTACAGGGGGATGGATGGCTACACCTTC. This chain links TRBV12-3 or TRBV12-4 with TRBJ1-2; 8 bases are shared with TRBD1. CDR3 length: 14 residues. The V gene end was trimmed by 4 bases and the J gene end by 6 bases; junction bases not matched to a gene: 7.

V gene TRBV29-1 combines with J gene TRBJ1-2, with D maybe TRBD1 (6 bases). Looked up from germline, CDR1 is SQVTM and CDR2 is ANQGSEA. The V and J ends lost 5 bases and 6 bases respectively, with 25 bases between them. The CDR3 sequence is 16 residues long. The chain's CDR3 is CSVSGGGQGRSNGYTF. The CDR3 DNA reads as TGCAGCGTTAGTGGTGGCGGGCAGGGGCGGAGTAATGGCTACACCTTC.

This clonotype appeared once. The rearrangement joins TRBV11-3 to TRBJ2-1, with 9 bases lining up with TRBD2. From germline, CDR1 is SGHNT and CDR2 YENEEA. J lost 5 bases, V lost 6 bases, and 11 bases had no gene match. The length of the CDR3 is 16 residues. The CDR3 DNA is TGTGCCAGCAGGGTTAATGGGCTAGCGGGGAACAATGAGCAGTTCTTC. It codes for CASRVNGLAGNNEQFF.

This clonotype has only one observation. The CDR3 DNA follows: TGCAGTGCACCAAATAGCGGGAGGGTAAGGGAGCAGTACTTC. Its translation is CSAPNSGRVREQYF. V and J are TRBV20-1 and TRBJ2-7, with 11 bases fitting TRBD2. The CDR3 spans 14 residues. Germline CDR1 is DFQATT and CDR2 is SNEGSKA (reference sequence). Germline trimming cut 6 bases from V and 7 bases from J; bases unmatched to any gene: 11.

The rearrangement joins TRBV7-6 to TRBJ2-2; 11 bases map to TRBD2. V shed 5 bases and J 8 bases; nucleotides not matched to a gene: 7. Germline V gene sequence: CDR1 SGHVS, CDR2 FNYEAQ. The CDR3 sequence is 15 residues long. CDR3 amino acids: CASSRGLAVLGELFF. In DNA, the CDR3 is TGTGCCAGCAGCAGGGGACTAGCGGTCCTTGGGGAGCTGTTTTTT. Using reference TRBV7-6 and TRBJ2-2 for the parts outside the CDR3, the full variable domain is GAGVSQSPRYKVTKRGQDVALRCDPISGHVSLYWYRQALGQGPEFLTYFNYEAQQDKSGLPNDRFSAERPEGSISTLTIQRTEQRDSAMYRCASSRGLAVLGELFFGEGSRLTVL.

This chain joins TRBV25-1 and TRBJ1-1, with D hard to call. V lost 8 bases to trimming and J lost 8 bases, with 15 bases between them. This CDR3 contains 12 residues. CDR1 is MGHDK, CDR2 SYGVNS, per germline. The CDR3 is CASSPRTREAFF. In DNA, the CDR3 is TGTGCCAGCTCCCCAAGAACAAGGGAAGCTTTCTTT.

CDR3 DNA sequence: TGCAGCTTAGGTCCAGGGTCTTGGGAGCAGTACTTC. Translation: CSLGPGSWEQYF. This chain links TRBV29-1 with TRBJ2-7, with D perhaps matching TRBD1 (5 bases). The germline V gene has CDR1 SQVTM and CDR2 ANQGSEA. Trimming took off 8 bases at V and 7 bases at J, with 18 bases between the two ends. This CDR3 has 12 residues.